This T cell receptor beta chain was documented in a study of control samples from healthy donors and cancer patients. Measured with immunoSEQ multiplex PCR; TCRdb has only the in-frame clones, and not every one. The profile covers approximately 220,000 clones, with around 94% appearing a single time and roughly 1.6% taken by the ten largest. Trimming pared 0 bases from V and 4 bases from J, leaving 10 bases between. The CDR3 length is 15 residues. CDR1 is MGHRA, CDR2 YSYEKL, per germline. The J gene is TRBJ1-5, the V gene TRBV4-1, with D perhaps matching TRBD1 (6 bases). Sample: blood. This sequence originates from a man in his fifties in good health. The DNA for the CDR3 is TGCGCCAGCAGCCAAGAAACAGGGCGGAATCAGCCCCAGCATTTT. Protein sequence: CASSQETGRNQPQHF.